This TCR beta chain was captured in a study of chemoradiotherapy in HPV16-positive cancers. Study details: Candidate HPV-specific T-cell clones and common TCR motifs came from functional assays in a couple of HPV16-positive patients.

Sequencing used immunoSEQ multiplex PCR; TCRdb keeps in-frame clones, though not all of them. The table records approximately 10,000 clones, roughly 78% of them present only once. The CDR3 is 14 residues long. V dropped 5 bases and J dropped 2 bases, with 10 bases sitting between them. Germline-derived CDR1 and CDR2 are SGHAT and FQNNGV. V and J are TRBV11-2 and TRBJ1-3; D ambiguous. Sampling was carried out from a patient who underwent chemoradiotherapy. This TCR was recovered from a human donor with HPV-associated anogenital cancer. CDR3 nucleotide sequence: TGTGCCAGCAGCCAAGACCATGCTGGAAACACCATATATTTT. Encoded protein: CASSQDHAGNTIYF. The full variable domain, completed using reference TRBV11-2 and TRBJ1-3, is EAGVAQSPRYKIIEKRQSVAFWCNPISGHATLYWYQQILGQGPKLLIQFQNNGVVDDSQLPKDRFSAERLKGVDSTLKIQPAKLEDSAVYLCASSQDHAGNTIYFGEGSWLTVV.